The source of this T cell receptor (beta chain) is a study of T cell repertoires in cytomegalovirus infection. This clonotype came up many times. TCRdb itself ran the reads through MiXCR, one entry per CDR3 protein. Of about 450,000 distinct CDR3 sequences in the sample, approximately 32% were seen once. The material sequenced was PBMCs. The sequence was collected from a human donor in good health (CMV status not recorded). Some clones in this sample may be carry-over from other donors' samples.

The CDR3 sequence is CASSQGPNTEAFF. Written as DNA, the CDR3 is TGTGCCAGCAGCCAGGGACCGAACACTGAAGCTTTCTTT. The gene calls are TRBV7-3 and TRBJ1-1; TRBD1 might be the D (5 bases). The CDR3 is 13 residues long. Trimming pared 5 bases from V and 1 base from J, leaving 8 bases between. CDR1 and CDR2 from the germline V gene are SGHTA and FQGTGA. The variable domain in full, with the rest retrieved from reference TRBV7-3 and TRBJ1-1, is GAGVSQTPSNKVTEKGKYVELRCDPISGHTALYWYRQSLGQGPEFLIYFQGTGAADDSGLPNDRFFAVRPEGSVSTLKIQRTERGDSAVYLCASSQGPNTEAFFGQGTRLTVV.